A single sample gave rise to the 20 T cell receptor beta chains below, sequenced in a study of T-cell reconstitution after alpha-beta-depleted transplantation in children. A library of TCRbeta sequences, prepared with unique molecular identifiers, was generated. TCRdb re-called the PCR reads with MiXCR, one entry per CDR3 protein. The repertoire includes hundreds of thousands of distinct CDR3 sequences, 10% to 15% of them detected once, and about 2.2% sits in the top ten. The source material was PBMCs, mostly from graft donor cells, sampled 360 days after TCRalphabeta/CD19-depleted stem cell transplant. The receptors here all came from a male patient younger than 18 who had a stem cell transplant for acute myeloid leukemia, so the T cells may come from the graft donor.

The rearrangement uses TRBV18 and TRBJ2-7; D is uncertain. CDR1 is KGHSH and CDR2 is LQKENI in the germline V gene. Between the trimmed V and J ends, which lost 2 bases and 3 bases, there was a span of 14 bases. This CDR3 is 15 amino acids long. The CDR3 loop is CASSPGPEDYYEQYF. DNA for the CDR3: TGTGCCAGCTCACCAGGACCTGAAGATTACTACGAGCAGTACTTC.

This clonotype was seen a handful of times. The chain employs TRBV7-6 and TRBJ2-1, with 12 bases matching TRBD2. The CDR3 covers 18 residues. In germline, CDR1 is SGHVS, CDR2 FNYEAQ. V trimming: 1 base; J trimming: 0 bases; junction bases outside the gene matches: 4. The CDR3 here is CASSLGASGRASYNEQFF. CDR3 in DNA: TGTGCCAGCAGCTTAGGGGCTAGCGGGAGGGCCTCCTACAATGAGCAGTTCTTC. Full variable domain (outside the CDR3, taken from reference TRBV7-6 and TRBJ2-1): GAGVSQSPRYKVTKRGQDVALRCDPISGHVSLYWYRQALGQGPEFLTYFNYEAQQDKSGLPNDRFSAERPEGSISTLTIQRTEQRDSAMYRCASSLGASGRASYNEQFFGPGTRLTVL.

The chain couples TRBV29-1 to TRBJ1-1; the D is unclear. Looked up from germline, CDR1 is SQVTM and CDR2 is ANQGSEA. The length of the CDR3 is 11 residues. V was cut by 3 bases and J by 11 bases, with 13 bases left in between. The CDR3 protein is CSVEELKSAFF. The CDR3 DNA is TGCAGCGTTGAGGAGCTCAAGAGTGCTTTCTTT.

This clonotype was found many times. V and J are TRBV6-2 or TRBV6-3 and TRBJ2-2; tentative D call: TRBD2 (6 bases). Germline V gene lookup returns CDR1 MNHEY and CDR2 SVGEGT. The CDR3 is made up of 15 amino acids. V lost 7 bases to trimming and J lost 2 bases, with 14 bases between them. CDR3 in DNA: TGTGCCAGCAATCCCGCACTAGCTAACACCGGGGAGCTGTTTTTT. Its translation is CASNPALANTGELFF.

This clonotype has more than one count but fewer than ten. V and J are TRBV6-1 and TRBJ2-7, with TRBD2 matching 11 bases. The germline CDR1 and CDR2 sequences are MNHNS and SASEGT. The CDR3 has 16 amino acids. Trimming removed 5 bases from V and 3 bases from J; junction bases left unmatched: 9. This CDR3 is CASSRPSGRLFYEQYF. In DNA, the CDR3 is TGTGCCAGCAGTCGACCTAGCGGGAGGCTTTTCTACGAGCAGTACTTC.

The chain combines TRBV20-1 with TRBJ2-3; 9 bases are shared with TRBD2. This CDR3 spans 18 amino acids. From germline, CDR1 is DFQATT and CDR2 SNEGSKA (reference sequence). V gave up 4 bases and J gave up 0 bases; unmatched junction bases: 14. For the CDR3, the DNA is TGCAGTGCTACCATGGGACTAGCCACTACCTTGAGCACAGATACGCAGTATTTT. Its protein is CSATMGLATTLSTDTQYF.

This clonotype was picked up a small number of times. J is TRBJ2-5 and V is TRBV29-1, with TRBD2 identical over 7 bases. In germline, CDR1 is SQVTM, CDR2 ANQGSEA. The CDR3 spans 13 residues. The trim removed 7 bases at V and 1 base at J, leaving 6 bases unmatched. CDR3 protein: CSAPGGAQETQYF. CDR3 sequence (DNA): TGCAGCGCCCCGGGGGGTGCCCAAGAGACCCAGTACTTC.

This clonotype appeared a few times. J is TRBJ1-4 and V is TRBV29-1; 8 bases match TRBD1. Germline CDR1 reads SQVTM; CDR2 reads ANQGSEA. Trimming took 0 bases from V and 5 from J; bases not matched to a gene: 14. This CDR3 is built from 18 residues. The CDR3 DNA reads TGCAGCGTTGAAGATCCCTCTCCCGGACAGGGTACAAATGAAAAACTGTTTTTT. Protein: CSVEDPSPGQGTNEKLFF. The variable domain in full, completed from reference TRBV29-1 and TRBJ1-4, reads SAVISQKPSRDICQRGTSLTIQCQVDSQVTMMFWYRQQPGQSLTLIATANQGSEATYESGFVIDKFPISRPNLTFSTLTVSNMSPEDSSIYLCSVEDPSPGQGTNEKLFFGSGTQLSVL.

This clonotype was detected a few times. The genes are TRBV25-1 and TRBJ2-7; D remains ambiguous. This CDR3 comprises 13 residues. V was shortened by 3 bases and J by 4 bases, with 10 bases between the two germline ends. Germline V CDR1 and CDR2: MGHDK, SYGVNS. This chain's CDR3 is CASSDLPSYEQYF. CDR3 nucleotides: TGTGCCAGCAGTGATCTGCCCTCATACGAGCAGTACTTC.

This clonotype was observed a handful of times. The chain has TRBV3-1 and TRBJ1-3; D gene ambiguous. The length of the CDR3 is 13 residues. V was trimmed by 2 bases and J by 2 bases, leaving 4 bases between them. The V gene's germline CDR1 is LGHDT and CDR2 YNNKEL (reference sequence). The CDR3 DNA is TGTGCCAGCAGCCAAAGGGCTGGAAACACCATATATTTT. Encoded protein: CASSQRAGNTIYF.

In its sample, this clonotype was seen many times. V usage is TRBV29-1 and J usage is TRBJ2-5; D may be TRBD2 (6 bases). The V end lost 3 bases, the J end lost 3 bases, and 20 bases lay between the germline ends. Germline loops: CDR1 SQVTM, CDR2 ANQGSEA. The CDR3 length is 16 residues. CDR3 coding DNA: TGCAGCGTTGACCCCTCGGCGGGAACTGGGAAAGAGACCCAGTACTTC. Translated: CSVDPSAGTGKETQYF.

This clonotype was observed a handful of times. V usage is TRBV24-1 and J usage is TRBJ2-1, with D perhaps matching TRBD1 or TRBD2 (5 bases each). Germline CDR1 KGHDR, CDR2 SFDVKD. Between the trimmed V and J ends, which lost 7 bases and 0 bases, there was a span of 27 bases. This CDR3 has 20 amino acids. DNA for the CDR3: TGTGCCACCAGCTATTCCTGGGGGAGAAAGGGGAAGAGCTCCTACAATGAGCAGTTCTTC. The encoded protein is CATSYSWGRKGKSSYNEQFF.

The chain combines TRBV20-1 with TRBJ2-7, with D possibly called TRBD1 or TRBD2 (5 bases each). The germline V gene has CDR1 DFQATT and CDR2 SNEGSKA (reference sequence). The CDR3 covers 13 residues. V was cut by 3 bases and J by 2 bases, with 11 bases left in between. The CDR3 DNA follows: TGCAGTGCTAGGCGGACGGGACCCTACGAGCAGTACTTC. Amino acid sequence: CSARRTGPYEQYF.

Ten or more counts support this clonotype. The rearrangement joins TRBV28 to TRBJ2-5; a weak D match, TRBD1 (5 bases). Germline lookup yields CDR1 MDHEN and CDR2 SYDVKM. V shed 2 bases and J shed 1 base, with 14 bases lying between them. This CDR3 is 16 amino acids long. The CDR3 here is CASSLMGPMIQETQYF. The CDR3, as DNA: TGTGCCAGCAGTTTAATGGGGCCGATGATCCAAGAGACCCAGTACTTC.

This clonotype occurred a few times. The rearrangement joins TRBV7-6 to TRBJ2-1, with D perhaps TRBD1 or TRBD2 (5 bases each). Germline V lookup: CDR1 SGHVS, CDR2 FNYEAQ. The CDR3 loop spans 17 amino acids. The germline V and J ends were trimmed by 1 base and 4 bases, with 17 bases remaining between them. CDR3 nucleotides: TGTGCCAGCAGCTTAGGCCCGGGGCTAAACGGATACAATGAGCAGTTCTTC. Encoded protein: CASSLGPGLNGYNEQFF.

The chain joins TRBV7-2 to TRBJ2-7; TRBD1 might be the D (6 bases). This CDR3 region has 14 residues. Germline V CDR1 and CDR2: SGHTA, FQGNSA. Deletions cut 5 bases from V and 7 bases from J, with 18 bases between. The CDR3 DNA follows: TGTGCCAGCAGCCCTCGATGGACAGCCTTTGAGCAGTACTTC. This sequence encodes CASSPRWTAFEQYF. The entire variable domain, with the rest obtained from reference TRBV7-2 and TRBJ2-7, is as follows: GAGVSQSPSNKVTEKGKDVELRCDPISGHTALYWYRQSLGQGLEFLIYFQGNSAPDKSGLPSDRFSAERTGGSVSTLTIQRTQQEDSAVYLCASSPRWTAFEQYFGPGTRLTVT.

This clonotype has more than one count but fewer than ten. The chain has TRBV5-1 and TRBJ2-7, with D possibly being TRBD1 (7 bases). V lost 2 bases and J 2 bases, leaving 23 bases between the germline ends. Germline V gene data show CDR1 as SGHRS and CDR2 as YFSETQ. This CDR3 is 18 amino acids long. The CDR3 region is CASSLKGGAGLRPYEQYF. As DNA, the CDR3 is TGCGCCAGCAGCTTAAAAGGGGGCGCGGGACTTCGGCCCTACGAGCAGTACTTC.

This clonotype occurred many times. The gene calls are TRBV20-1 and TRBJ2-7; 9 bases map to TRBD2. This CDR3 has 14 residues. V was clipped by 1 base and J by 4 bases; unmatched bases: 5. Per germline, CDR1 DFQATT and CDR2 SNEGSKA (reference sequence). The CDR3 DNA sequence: TGCAGTGCTAGAGGTGTAGCGGGAGTATACGAGCAGTACTTC. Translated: CSARGVAGVYEQYF.

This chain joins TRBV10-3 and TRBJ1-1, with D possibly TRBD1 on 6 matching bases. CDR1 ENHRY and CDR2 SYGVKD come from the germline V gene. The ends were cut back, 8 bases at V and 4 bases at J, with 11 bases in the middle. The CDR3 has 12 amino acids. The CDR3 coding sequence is TGTGCCATCGGACAGTCACTCACTGAAGCTTTCTTT. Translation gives CAIGQSLTEAFF.

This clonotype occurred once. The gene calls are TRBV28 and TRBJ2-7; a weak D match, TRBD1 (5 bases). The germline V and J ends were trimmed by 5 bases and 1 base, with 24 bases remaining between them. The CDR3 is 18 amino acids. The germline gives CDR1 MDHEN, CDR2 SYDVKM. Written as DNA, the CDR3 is TGTGCCAGCAGTCTAATCCCGAGGAAGGACACAGAATCCTACGAGCAGTACTTC. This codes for CASSLIPRKDTESYEQYF.